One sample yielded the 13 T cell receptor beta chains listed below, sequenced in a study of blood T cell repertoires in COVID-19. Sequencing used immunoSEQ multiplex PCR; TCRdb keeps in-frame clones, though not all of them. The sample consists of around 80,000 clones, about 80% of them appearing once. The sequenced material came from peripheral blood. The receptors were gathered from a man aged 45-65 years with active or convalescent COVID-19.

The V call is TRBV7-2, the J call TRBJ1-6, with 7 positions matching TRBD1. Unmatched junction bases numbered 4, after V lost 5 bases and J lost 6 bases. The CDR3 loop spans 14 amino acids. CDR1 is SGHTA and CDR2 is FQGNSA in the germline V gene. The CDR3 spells CASSAGTANSPLHF. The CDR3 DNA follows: TGTGCCAGCAGCGCCGGGACAGCTAATTCACCCCTCCACTTT.

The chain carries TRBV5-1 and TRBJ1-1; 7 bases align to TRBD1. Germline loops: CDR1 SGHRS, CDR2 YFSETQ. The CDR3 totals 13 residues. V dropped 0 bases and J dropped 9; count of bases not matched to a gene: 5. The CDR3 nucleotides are TGCGCCAGCAGCTTGGAAGTGGGACAGCAAGCTTTCTTT. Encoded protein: CASSLEVGQQAFF.

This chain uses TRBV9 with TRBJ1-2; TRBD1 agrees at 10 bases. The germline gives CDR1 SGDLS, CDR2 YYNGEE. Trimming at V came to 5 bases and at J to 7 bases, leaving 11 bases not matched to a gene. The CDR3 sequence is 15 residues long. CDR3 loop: CASSKAGQGEFGYTF. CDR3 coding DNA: TGTGCCAGCAGTAAAGCTGGACAGGGGGAATTTGGCTACACCTTC. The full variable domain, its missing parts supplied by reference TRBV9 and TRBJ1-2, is DSGVTQTPKHLITATGQRVTLRCSPRSGDLSVYWYQQSLDQGLQFLIQYYNGEERAKGNILERFSAQQFPDLHSELNLSSLELGDSALYFCASSKAGQGEFGYTFGSGTRLTVV.

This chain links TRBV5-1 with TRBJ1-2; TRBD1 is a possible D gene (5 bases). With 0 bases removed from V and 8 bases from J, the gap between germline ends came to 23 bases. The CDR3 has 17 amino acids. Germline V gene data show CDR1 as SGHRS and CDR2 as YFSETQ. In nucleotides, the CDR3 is TGCGCCAGCAGCTTGGTCCCCACTTCAGCGGGGACTAGGGGCTACACCTTC. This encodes CASSLVPTSAGTRGYTF.

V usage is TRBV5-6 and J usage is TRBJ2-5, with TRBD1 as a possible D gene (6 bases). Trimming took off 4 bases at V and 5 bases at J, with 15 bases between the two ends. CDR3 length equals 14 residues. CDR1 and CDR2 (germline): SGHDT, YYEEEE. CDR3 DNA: TGTGCCAGCAGCCTTAGGGGGTCTAGCGAGACCCAGTACTTC. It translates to CASSLRGSSETQYF.

CDR3 DNA: TGTGCCAGTGCTACAGGGCGCGTCATGAACACTGAAGCTTTCTTT. It codes for CASATGRVMNTEAFF. The chain carries TRBV19 and TRBJ1-1, with TRBD1 as a possible D gene (6 bases). V lost 8 bases, J lost 0 bases, and 16 bases lay in between. Germline values: CDR1 LNHDA, CDR2 SQIVND (reference sequence). The CDR3 runs 15 residues.

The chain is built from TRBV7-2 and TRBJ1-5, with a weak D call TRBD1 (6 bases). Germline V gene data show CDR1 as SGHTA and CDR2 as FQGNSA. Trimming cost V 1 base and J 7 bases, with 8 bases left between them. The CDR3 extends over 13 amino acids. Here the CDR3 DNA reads TGTGCCAGCAGCTTAGACAGGGCCCAGCCCCAGCATTTT. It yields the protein CASSLDRAQPQHF.

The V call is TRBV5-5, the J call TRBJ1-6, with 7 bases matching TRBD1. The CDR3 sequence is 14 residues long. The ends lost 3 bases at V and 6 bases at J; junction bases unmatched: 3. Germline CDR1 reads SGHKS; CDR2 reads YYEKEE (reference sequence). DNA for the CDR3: TGTGCCAGCAGCTCTCCAGGGGGTAATTCACCCCTCCACTTT. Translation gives CASSSPGGNSPLHF.

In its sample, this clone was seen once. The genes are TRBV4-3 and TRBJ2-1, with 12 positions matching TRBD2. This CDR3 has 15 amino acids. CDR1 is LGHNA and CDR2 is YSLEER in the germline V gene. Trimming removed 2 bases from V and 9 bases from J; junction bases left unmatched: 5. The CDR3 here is CASSQLAGGPGEQFF. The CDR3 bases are TGCGCCAGCAGCCAACTAGCGGGGGGGCCTGGTGAGCAGTTCTTC.

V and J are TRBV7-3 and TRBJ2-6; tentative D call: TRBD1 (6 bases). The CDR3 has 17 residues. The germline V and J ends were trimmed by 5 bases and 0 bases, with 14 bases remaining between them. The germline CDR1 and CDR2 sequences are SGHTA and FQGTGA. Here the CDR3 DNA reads TGTGCCAGCAGCCTCCCGGGACACCGCTCTGGGGCCAACGTCCTGACTTTC. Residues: CASSLPGHRSGANVLTF.

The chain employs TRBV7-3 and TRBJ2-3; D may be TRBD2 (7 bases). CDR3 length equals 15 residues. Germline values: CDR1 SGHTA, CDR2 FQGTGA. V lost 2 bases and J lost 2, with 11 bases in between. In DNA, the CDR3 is TGTGCCAGCAGCTTAGTGGGGGGGCTCACAGATACGCAGTATTTT. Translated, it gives CASSLVGGLTDTQYF.

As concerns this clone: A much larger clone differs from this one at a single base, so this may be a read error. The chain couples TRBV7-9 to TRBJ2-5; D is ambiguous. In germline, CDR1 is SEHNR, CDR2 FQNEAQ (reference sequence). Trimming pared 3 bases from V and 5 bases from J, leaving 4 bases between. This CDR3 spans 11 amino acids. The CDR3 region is CASSFGETQYF. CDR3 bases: TGTGCCAGCAGCTTCGGGGAGACCCAGTACTTC. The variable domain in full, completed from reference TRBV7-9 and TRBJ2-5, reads DTGVSQNPRHKITKRGQNVTFRCDPISEHNRLYWYRQTLGQGPEFLTYFQNEAQLEKSRLLSDRFSAERPKGSFSTLEIQRTEQGDSAMYLCASSFGETQYFGPGTRLLVL.

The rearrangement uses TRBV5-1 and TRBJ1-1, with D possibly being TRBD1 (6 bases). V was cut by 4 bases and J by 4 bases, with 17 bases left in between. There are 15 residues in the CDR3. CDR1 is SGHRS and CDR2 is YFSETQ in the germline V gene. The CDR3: CASSQRQAGSTEAFF. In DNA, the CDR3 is TGCGCCAGCAGCCAAAGACAGGCCGGTAGCACTGAAGCTTTCTTT.